These 15 T cell receptor beta chains came from one sample sequenced in a study of T cells in Graves' hyperthyroidism and ophthalmopathy (dated by TCRdb to about 2019). Receptors were amplified or captured by multiplex PCR. TCRdb names Illumina HiSeq 2000 as the instrument used. The TCR beta CDR3 regions were amplified from the RNA transcripts. The TCR CDR3 was subjected to a first round of RT-PCR using the HTBI primer set and the Qiagen OneStep RT-PCR kit. Using fastp at Q25 and MiXCR, TCRdb reprocessed the public reads and kept productive beta chains. Rows matching on CDR3 protein sequence are summarized as one entry with the most common DNA and genes. Within this sample are around 400,000 distinct CDR3 sequences, with approximately 13% of them counted one time only. 9.2% of the sample is taken by the ten largest. Sequenced: blood. All receptors come from a woman between 18 and 30 years old with Graves' hyperthyroidism.

This clonotype appeared many times. This sequence joins TRBV7-8 and TRBJ2-5; D is undetermined. V lost 7 bases and J 1 base, leaving 13 bases between the germline ends. CDR3 length: 14 residues. Germline values: CDR1 SGHVS, CDR2 FQNEAQ. CDR3 sequence reads: CASTLDPSQETQYF. The CDR3 DNA follows: TGTGCCAGCACCCTCGATCCCAGCCAAGAGACCCAGTACTTC.

This clonotype occurred many times. This chain joins TRBV3-1 and TRBJ1-1, with TRBD1 matching 9 bases. Germline-derived CDR1 and CDR2 are LGHDT and YNNKEL (reference sequence). V lost 3 bases, J lost 0 bases, and 11 bases stayed unmatched. The CDR3 extends over 18 amino acids. Here the CDR3 reads CASSHTTGGGSLNTEAFF. The DNA for the CDR3 is TGTGCCAGCAGCCATACCACAGGGGGCGGGTCGTTGAACACTGAAGCTTTCTTT.

The J gene is TRBJ2-7, the V gene TRBV4-1, with a weak D call TRBD1 (7 bases). The CDR3 sequence is 15 residues long. Trimming removed 6 bases from V and 2 bases from J, with 17 bases in between. CDR1 is MGHRA, CDR2 YSYEKL, per germline. In nucleotides, the CDR3 is TGCGCCAGCAGGTGGCGGGACAGCGATCCCTACGAGCAGTACTTC. It is translated as CASRWRDSDPYEQYF.

The chain is built from TRBV20-1 and TRBJ2-6; the D is unclear. The CDR3 covers 12 residues. V gave up 6 bases and J gave up 3 bases, with 6 bases separating them. The germline V gene encodes CDR1 DFQATT and CDR2 SNEGSKA (reference sequence). As DNA, the CDR3 is TGCAGTGCCCCCGGTGGGGCCAACGTCCTGACTTTC. It is translated as CSAPGGANVLTF.

This sequence joins TRBV19 and TRBJ1-6, with D possibly matching TRBD1 (6 bases). V lost 7 bases to trimming and J lost 7 bases, with 17 bases between them. This CDR3 is built from 15 residues. Per the germline V gene, CDR1 is LNHDA and CDR2 is SQIVND (reference sequence). CDR3 amino acids: CASTKTDRTNSPLHF. CDR3 sequence (DNA): TGTGCCAGTACCAAGACCGACAGGACCAATTCACCCCTCCACTTT.

The sample holds many counts of this clonotype. The J gene is TRBJ2-1, the V gene TRBV28, with D perhaps matching TRBD1 or TRBD2 (6 bases each). V gave up 6 bases and J gave up 3 bases, with 15 bases separating them. The germline V gene encodes CDR1 MDHEN and CDR2 SYDVKM. The length of the CDR3 is 15 residues. For the CDR3, the DNA is TGTGCCAGCAGCTCTCGGGGGACAAACTACAATGAGCAGTTCTTC. Translation gives CASSSRGTNYNEQFF.

The chain is built from TRBV30 and TRBJ2-1, with TRBD2 matching over 15 bases. CDR3 size: 18 residues. The V and J ends lost 5 bases and 0 bases, in that order; junction bases with no gene match: 8. Germline CDR1 reads GTSNPN; CDR2 reads SVGIG (reference sequence). CDR3 region: CAWGGGTSGRSSYNEQFF. CDR3 coding DNA: TGTGCCTGGGGGGGGGGGACTAGCGGGAGGAGCTCCTACAATGAGCAGTTCTTC.

In this sample, this clonotype turned up many times. The CDR3 loop is CASSLQQGRSSYEQYF. CDR3 DNA: TGTGCCAGCTCACTTCAACAGGGGAGGTCGTCCTACGAGCAGTACTTC. This chain uses TRBV18 with TRBJ2-7; D possibly corresponds to TRBD1 (7 bases). This CDR3 has 16 amino acids. V was shortened by 4 bases and J by 1 base, with 17 bases between the two germline ends. The germline CDR1 and CDR2 sequences are KGHSH and LQKENI.

Ten or more counts support this clonotype. The chain carries TRBV27 and TRBJ1-2; 8 bases fit TRBD1. V gave up 4 bases and J gave up 8 bases; unmatched junction bases: 12. This CDR3 spans 15 amino acids. Germline lookup yields CDR1 MNHEY and CDR2 SMNVEV (reference sequence). This chain's CDR3 is CASSSGQGGVKGYTF. CDR3 nucleotides: TGTGCCAGCAGTTCTGGACAGGGAGGCGTGAAGGGCTACACCTTC.

This clonotype has more than one count but fewer than ten. A much bigger clone sits one base away, suggesting this may be a read error. The chain joins TRBV2 to TRBJ1-2; unclear D gene. CDR3 length equals 13 residues. From germline, CDR1 is SNHLY and CDR2 FYNNEI. CDR3 nucleotides: TGTGCCGGCCACTCGCGATCAAACTATGGCCACACCTTC. Protein: CAGHSRSNYGHTF.

In this sample, this clonotype turned up many times. The chain combines TRBV28 with TRBJ1-4, with a possible D match to TRBD1 (6 bases). Trimming left V 6 bases short and J 5 bases short, with 19 bases between. The CDR3 covers 16 residues. Germline V CDR1 and CDR2: MDHEN, SYDVKM. The CDR3, as DNA: TGTGCCAGCAGCCCTGCTGGGGCAGGGGTAAATGAAAAACTGTTTTTT. Translated: CASSPAGAGVNEKLFF.

This chain links TRBV10-3 with TRBJ2-1; D ambiguous. CDR1 and CDR2 from the germline V gene are ENHRY and SYGVKD. V was pared by 0 bases and J by 6 bases, with 9 bases between. This CDR3 has 14 amino acids. CDR3 region: CAISESWAPNEQFF. The DNA of the CDR3 is TGTGCCATCAGTGAGTCGTGGGCCCCCAATGAGCAGTTCTTC.

This clonotype was counted ten times or more. The CDR3 sequence: CASSPENARNTIYF. The CDR3 DNA follows: TGTGCCAGCAGCCCAGAGAACGCCAGAAACACCATATATTTT. V gene TRBV11-2 combines with J gene TRBJ1-3; no firm D call. CDR3 length equals 14 residues. Deletions cut 5 bases from V and 5 bases from J, with 13 bases between. Germline V gives CDR1 SGHAT, CDR2 FQNNGV.

This clonotype was seen only a few times. The chain is built from TRBV19 and TRBJ2-5; no firm D call. Trimming pared 5 bases from V and 14 bases from J, leaving 21 bases between. CDR3 size: 13 residues. Germline values: CDR1 LNHDA, CDR2 SQIVND (reference sequence). The CDR3 spells CASSPAGHESYYF. The CDR3 nucleotides are TGTGCCAGTAGTCCCGCCGGCCACGAGTCCTATTACTTC.

This clonotype was picked up many times. This chain links TRBV3-1 with TRBJ2-3; 8 bases align to TRBD2. Germline loops: CDR1 LGHDT, CDR2 YNNKEL (reference sequence). V lost 3 bases, J lost 6 bases, and 5 bases stayed unmatched. CDR3 length: 14 residues. This chain's CDR3 is CASSQNGGGDTQYF. The CDR3 DNA sequence: TGTGCCAGCAGCCAGAACGGGGGGGGCGATACGCAGTATTTT.